The rows below give T cell receptor beta chains drawn from one sample of a study of blood T cell repertoires in COVID-19. The protocol was immunoSEQ multiplex PCR, while the TCRdb copy is restricted to in-frame clones and leaves out a portion. Found here are roughly 150,000 clones, around four fifths of them singletons; the top ten hold roughly 3.6%. Input material: peripheral blood. These receptors were taken from a woman of 80 years or more with acute or convalescent COVID-19. CDR3s include the opening cysteine and the closing phenylalanine or tryptophan. The D gene is left open where the match is weak. Clone size is not always given. Where it is, it says once, few, many or a class for expanded clones.

v_call: TRBV18; j_call: TRBJ2-6; d_call: -; clone_size: few; cdr3_nt: TGTGCCAGCTCACCGGCAACAGGGTCTGGGGCCAACGTCCTGACTTTC; cdr3_aa: CASSPATGSGANVLTF
v_call: TRBV6-6; j_call: TRBJ2-2; d_call: -; clone_size: -; cdr3_nt: TGTGCCAGCTACTCACACAGTTCGAACACCGGGGAGCTGTTTTTT; cdr3_aa: CASYSHSSNTGELFF
v_call: TRBV24-1; j_call: TRBJ2-3; d_call: TRBD1; clone_size: -; cdr3_nt: TGTGCCACCAGTGATCCGGGACAGGGGACAGATACGCAGTATTTT; cdr3_aa: CATSDPGQGTDTQYF
v_call: TRBV7-2; j_call: TRBJ2-7; d_call: -; clone_size: -; cdr3_nt: TGTGCCAGCAGCTTAGCAGTAGACTACGAGCAGTACTTC; cdr3_aa: CASSLAVDYEQYF
v_call: TRBV18; j_call: TRBJ2-1; d_call: TRBD2; clone_size: few; cdr3_nt: TGTGCCAGCTCACCACTAGCGGGAGGCCCGAGGAGCTCCTACAATGAGCAGTTCTTC; cdr3_aa: CASSPLAGGPRSSYNEQFF
v_call: TRBV10-3; j_call: TRBJ2-7; d_call: TRBD2; clone_size: -; cdr3_nt: TGTGCCATCAGTGCGACTAGCGTACGCGAGCAGTACTTC; cdr3_aa: CAISATSVREQYF
v_call: TRBV28; j_call: TRBJ2-2; d_call: TRBD1; clone_size: -; cdr3_nt: TGTGCCAGCAGCCCAGGGGGCAACACCGGGGAGCTGTTTTTT; cdr3_aa: CASSPGGNTGELFF
v_call: TRBV13; j_call: TRBJ2-1; d_call: TRBD2; clone_size: once; cdr3_nt: TGTGCCAGCAGCAAAAAGGCTTCGGCTAGCGGCTCCTACAATGAGCAGTTCTTC; cdr3_aa: CASSKKASASGSYNEQFF
v_call: TRBV12-3/TRBV12-4; j_call: TRBJ1-1; d_call: -; clone_size: few; cdr3_nt: TGTGCCAGCAGTTTAATGCAGGGAACTGAAGCTTTCTTT; cdr3_aa: CASSLMQGTEAFF
v_call: TRBV2; j_call: TRBJ1-2; d_call: -; clone_size: -; cdr3_nt: TGTGCCAGCAGTGGGGTCAGGGAGGTGATTTATGGCTACACCTTC; cdr3_aa: CASSGVREVIYGYTF
v_call: TRBV7-3; j_call: TRBJ2-1; d_call: -; clone_size: many; cdr3_nt: TGTGCCAGCAGCTTAACCCCCTTATCGGGGATCAATGAGCAGTTCTTC; cdr3_aa: CASSLTPLSGINEQFF
v_call: TRBV7-2; j_call: TRBJ1-2; d_call: -; clone_size: -; cdr3_nt: TGTGCCAGCAGCTACTCGACAGGAGACTATGGCTACACCTTC; cdr3_aa: CASSYSTGDYGYTF
v_call: TRBV12-3/TRBV12-4; j_call: TRBJ2-2; d_call: TRBD2; clone_size: -; cdr3_nt: TGTGCCAGCACCACGGGACTAACCGGGGAGCTGTTTTTT; cdr3_aa: CASTTGLTGELFF
v_call: TRBV7-9; j_call: TRBJ2-1; d_call: -; clone_size: -; cdr3_nt: TGTGCCAGCAGCCGCGGGCCGGCAAGCTCCTACAATGAGCAGTTCTTC; cdr3_aa: CASSRGPASSYNEQFF
v_call: TRBV4-2; j_call: TRBJ1-3; d_call: -; clone_size: -; cdr3_nt: TGTGCCAGCAGCCAAGATCACTTTTTGCTCTCTGGAAACACCATATATTTT; cdr3_aa: CASSQDHFLLSGNTIYF
v_call: TRBV2; j_call: TRBJ2-2; d_call: -; clone_size: -; cdr3_nt: TGTGCCAGCAGTCGGACTGCGAGCGGGGAGCTGTTTTTT; cdr3_aa: CASSRTASGELFF
v_call: TRBV25-1; j_call: TRBJ2-7; d_call: TRBD2; clone_size: -; cdr3_nt: TGTGCCAGCAGGGGGACTAGCGGCGTCGGGGAGCAGTACTTC; cdr3_aa: CASRGTSGVGEQYF
v_call: TRBV27; j_call: TRBJ2-7; d_call: TRBD1; clone_size: -; cdr3_nt: TGTGCCAGCAGTTCCAGGGGGAAGGGTCTCTACGAGCAGTACTTC; cdr3_aa: CASSSRGKGLYEQYF
v_call: TRBV7-9; j_call: TRBJ1-1; d_call: -; clone_size: -; cdr3_nt: TGTGCCAGCAGCTTAGCGCGGGCGACGGAGGGGACTGAAGCTTTCTTT; cdr3_aa: CASSLARATEGTEAFF
v_call: TRBV5-8; j_call: TRBJ1-2; d_call: TRBD1; clone_size: few; cdr3_nt: TGTGCCAGCAGCTTTCCCGGGACAGGGGTTTGGGGCTACACCTTC; cdr3_aa: CASSFPGTGVWGYTF
v_call: TRBV18; j_call: TRBJ2-1; d_call: TRBD2; clone_size: few; cdr3_nt: TGTGCCAGCTCTTCCGGGACTAGCGGGAGGGGAAATGAGCAGTTCTTC; cdr3_aa: CASSSGTSGRGNEQFF
v_call: TRBV6-2/TRBV6-3; j_call: TRBJ2-1; d_call: TRBD1; clone_size: -; cdr3_nt: TGTGCCAGCAGTTATATTCAGGGGGTGGGTCCCCAAGGACTCAATGAGCAGTTCTTC; cdr3_aa: CASSYIQGVGPQGLNEQFF
v_call: TRBV5-1; j_call: TRBJ2-1; d_call: TRBD2; clone_size: few; cdr3_nt: TGCGCCAGCAGCTTGGAACTAGCGGGAAGGGCCAATGAGCAGTTCTTC; cdr3_aa: CASSLELAGRANEQFF
v_call: TRBV11-3; j_call: TRBJ2-3; d_call: TRBD2; clone_size: -; cdr3_nt: TGTGCCAGCAGCTTAAAGGGGTTAGCGGGAGCGGGTTCGAGGGATACGCAGTATTTT; cdr3_aa: CASSLKGLAGAGSRDTQYF
v_call: TRBV29-1; j_call: TRBJ1-1; d_call: -; clone_size: few; cdr3_nt: TGCAGCGTTAGGACAGACATGAACACTGAAGCTTTCTTT; cdr3_aa: CSVRTDMNTEAFF
v_call: TRBV9; j_call: TRBJ2-6; d_call: TRBD1; clone_size: -; cdr3_nt: TGTGCCAGCAGCCCCCGGAACCGACAGGGCCACTCTGGGGCCAACGTCCTGACTTTC; cdr3_aa: CASSPRNRQGHSGANVLTF
v_call: TRBV3-1/TRBV3-2; j_call: TRBJ2-6; d_call: TRBD2; clone_size: -; cdr3_nt: TGTGCCAGCAGCCAGACTAGCTGGGGGGCCAACGTCCTGACTTTC; cdr3_aa: CASSQTSWGANVLTF
v_call: TRBV5-1; j_call: TRBJ2-1; d_call: -; clone_size: -; cdr3_nt: TGCGCCAGCAGCCCCTGGACAGCCAATGAGCAGTTCTTC; cdr3_aa: CASSPWTANEQFF
v_call: TRBV7-8; j_call: TRBJ2-7; d_call: TRBD1; clone_size: -; cdr3_nt: TGTGCCAGCTCACTTGGGACAGGGATCTACGAGCAGTACTTC; cdr3_aa: CASSLGTGIYEQYF
v_call: TRBV6-5; j_call: TRBJ2-1; d_call: -; clone_size: -; cdr3_nt: TGTGCCAGTATGACTCCACGGGGAAATGAGCAGTTCTTC; cdr3_aa: CASMTPRGNEQFF
v_call: TRBV6-6; j_call: TRBJ2-7; d_call: TRBD2; clone_size: few; cdr3_nt: TGTGCCAGCAGTCCACCGGGACTAGCGGGAGTTCTTACCTACGAGCAGTACTTC; cdr3_aa: CASSPPGLAGVLTYEQYF
v_call: TRBV29-1; j_call: TRBJ1-1; d_call: -; clone_size: few; cdr3_nt: TGCAGCGTTGAGTCCCGGGCCCGGGGAGCTTTCTTT; cdr3_aa: CSVESRARGAFF
v_call: TRBV5-1; j_call: TRBJ2-1; d_call: TRBD1; clone_size: -; cdr3_nt: TGCGCCAGCAGCATCACGGGACAGACCCTCAATGAGCAGTTCTTC; cdr3_aa: CASSITGQTLNEQFF
v_call: TRBV6-9; j_call: TRBJ2-1; d_call: -; clone_size: once; cdr3_nt: TGTGCCAGCAGTTATGAACAGGGTATCTCCTACAATGAGCAGTTCTTC; cdr3_aa: CASSYEQGISYNEQFF
v_call: TRBV19; j_call: TRBJ1-5; d_call: -; clone_size: -; cdr3_nt: TGTGCCAGTAGTTTGGGGGCTGGGGATCAGCCCCAGCATTTT; cdr3_aa: CASSLGAGDQPQHF
v_call: TRBV19; j_call: TRBJ1-3; d_call: -; clone_size: -; cdr3_nt: TGTGCCAGTAGTATGGGATTCGGCAGGGAAGCCTCTGGAAACACCATATATTTT; cdr3_aa: CASSMGFGREASGNTIYF
v_call: TRBV9; j_call: TRBJ2-2; d_call: -; clone_size: -; cdr3_nt: TGTGCCAGCAGCGTCTTAGCAACCGGGGAGCTGTTTTTT; cdr3_aa: CASSVLATGELFF
v_call: TRBV6-5; j_call: TRBJ1-4; d_call: -; clone_size: -; cdr3_nt: TGTGCCAGCAGGGATCCGGGTGAAAAACTGTTTTTT; cdr3_aa: CASRDPGEKLFF
v_call: TRBV18; j_call: TRBJ1-5; d_call: TRBD1; clone_size: -; cdr3_nt: TGTGCCAGCTCATCCGGACAGGGAGGCCAGCCCCAGCATTTT; cdr3_aa: CASSSGQGGQPQHF
v_call: TRBV2; j_call: TRBJ1-2; d_call: -; clone_size: -; cdr3_nt: TGTGCCAGCAGGCAGGGTGAAAACTATGGCTACACCTTC; cdr3_aa: CASRQGENYGYTF
v_call: TRBV6-2/TRBV6-3; j_call: TRBJ2-6; d_call: -; clone_size: -; cdr3_nt: TGTGCCAGCAGTGGTTCGGTCTCTGGGGCCAACGTCCTGACTTTC; cdr3_aa: CASSGSVSGANVLTF
v_call: TRBV11-3; j_call: TRBJ2-1; d_call: -; clone_size: -; cdr3_nt: TGTGCCAGCAGCTTAGACTCCTACTACAATGAGCAGTTCTTC; cdr3_aa: CASSLDSYYNEQFF
v_call: TRBV5-6; j_call: TRBJ1-5; d_call: TRBD1; clone_size: -; cdr3_nt: TGTGCCAGCAGTCGAGGACAGGGCCGATATAGCAATCAGCCCCAGCATTTT; cdr3_aa: CASSRGQGRYSNQPQHF
v_call: TRBV16; j_call: TRBJ1-1; d_call: -; clone_size: -; cdr3_nt: TGTGCCAGCAGCCAATCGGGGCAAATTTACACTGAAGCTTTCTTT; cdr3_aa: CASSQSGQIYTEAFF
v_call: TRBV2; j_call: TRBJ2-1; d_call: TRBD2; clone_size: many; cdr3_nt: TGTGCCAGCAGTGAATCCTTACTAGCGGGAGTACGTAATGAGCAGTTCTTC; cdr3_aa: CASSESLLAGVRNEQFF
v_call: TRBV5-4; j_call: TRBJ2-7; d_call: TRBD1; clone_size: -; cdr3_nt: TGTGCCAGCAGCTTGGGACAGGGCTCCAACTACGAGCAGTACTTC; cdr3_aa: CASSLGQGSNYEQYF
v_call: TRBV7-7; j_call: TRBJ1-3; d_call: TRBD1; clone_size: -; cdr3_nt: TGTGCTAGCAGCTTGGGACAGGGAGACACCATATATTTT; cdr3_aa: CASSLGQGDTIYF
v_call: TRBV5-5; j_call: TRBJ1-2; d_call: TRBD1; clone_size: few; cdr3_nt: TGTGCCAGCAGCGAAGGACAGGGGTACTATGGCTACACCTTC; cdr3_aa: CASSEGQGYYGYTF
v_call: TRBV4-3; j_call: TRBJ1-6; d_call: -; clone_size: -; cdr3_nt: TGCGCCAGCAGCCAAGCAGGGGTTAATTCACCCCTCCACTTT; cdr3_aa: CASSQAGVNSPLHF
v_call: TRBV15; j_call: TRBJ2-3; d_call: TRBD2; clone_size: -; cdr3_nt: TGTGCCACCAGCAGAAGGGTAGCGGGGGGGCCAGATACGCAGTATTTT; cdr3_aa: CATSRRVAGGPDTQYF
v_call: TRBV20-1; j_call: TRBJ1-2; d_call: TRBD1; clone_size: -; cdr3_nt: TGCAGTGCTAGTAGGGGACAGTCAGCCAAGAGCGGCTACACCTTC; cdr3_aa: CSASRGQSAKSGYTF
v_call: TRBV7-9; j_call: TRBJ1-2; d_call: TRBD1; clone_size: once; cdr3_nt: TGTGCCAGCAGCTTAGGGGGACAGGGGGCCGTTGGCTACACCTTC; cdr3_aa: CASSLGGQGAVGYTF
v_call: TRBV5-1; j_call: TRBJ1-6; d_call: -; clone_size: -; cdr3_nt: TGCGCCAGCAGCCGTGACGGTCGCGGCTCACCCCTCCACTTT; cdr3_aa: CASSRDGRGSPLHF
v_call: TRBV4-3; j_call: TRBJ2-3; d_call: -; clone_size: -; cdr3_nt: TGCGCCAGCAGCCCCCGGGGTAACACGATTGGGGTGACGCAGTATTTT; cdr3_aa: CASSPRGNTIGVTQYF